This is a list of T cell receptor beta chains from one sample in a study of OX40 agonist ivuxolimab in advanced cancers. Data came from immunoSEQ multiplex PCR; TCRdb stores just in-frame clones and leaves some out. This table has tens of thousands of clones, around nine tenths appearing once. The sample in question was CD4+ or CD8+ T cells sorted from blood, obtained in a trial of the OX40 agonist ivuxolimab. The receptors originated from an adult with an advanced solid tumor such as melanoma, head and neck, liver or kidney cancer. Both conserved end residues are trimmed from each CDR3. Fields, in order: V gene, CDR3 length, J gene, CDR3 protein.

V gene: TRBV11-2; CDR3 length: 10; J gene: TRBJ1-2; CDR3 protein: ASSLVNRVTT
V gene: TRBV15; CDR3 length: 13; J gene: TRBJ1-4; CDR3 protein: ATSREGGPNEKLF
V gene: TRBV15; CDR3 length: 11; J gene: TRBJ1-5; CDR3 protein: ATSSTRNQPQH
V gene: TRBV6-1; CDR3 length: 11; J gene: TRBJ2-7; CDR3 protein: ASSDLGGREQY
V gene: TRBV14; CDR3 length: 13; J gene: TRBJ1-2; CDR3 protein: ASSPRMTGQYGYT
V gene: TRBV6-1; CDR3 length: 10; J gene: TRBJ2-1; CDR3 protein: ASSGYYNEQF
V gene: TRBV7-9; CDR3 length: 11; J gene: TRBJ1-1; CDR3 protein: ASSWTGGTEAF
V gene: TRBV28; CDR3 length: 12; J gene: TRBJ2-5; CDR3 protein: ASSSGGSLGAQY
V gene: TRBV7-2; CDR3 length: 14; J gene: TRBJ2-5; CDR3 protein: ASSSTGTSRQETQY
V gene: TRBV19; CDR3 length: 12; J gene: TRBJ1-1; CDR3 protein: ATTPPGLNTEAF
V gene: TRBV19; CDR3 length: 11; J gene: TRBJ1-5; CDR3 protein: ATQEGEGQPQH
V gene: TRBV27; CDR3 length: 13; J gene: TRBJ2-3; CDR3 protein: ASTLGQGPTDTQY
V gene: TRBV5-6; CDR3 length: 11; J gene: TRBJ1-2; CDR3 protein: AYMVGREGGYT
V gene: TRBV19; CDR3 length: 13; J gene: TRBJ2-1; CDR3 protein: ASSRTSGGFDEQF
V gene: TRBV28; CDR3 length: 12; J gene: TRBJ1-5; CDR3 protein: ASSPAGMNQPQH
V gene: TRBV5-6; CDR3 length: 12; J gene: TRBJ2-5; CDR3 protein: ASSYLSGQETQY
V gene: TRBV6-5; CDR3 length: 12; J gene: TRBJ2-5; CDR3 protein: ASSSPEAQETQY
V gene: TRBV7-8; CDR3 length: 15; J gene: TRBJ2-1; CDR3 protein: ATDHSRGAGLYNEQF
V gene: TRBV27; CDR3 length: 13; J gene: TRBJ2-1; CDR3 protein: ASSFTSGVNNEQF
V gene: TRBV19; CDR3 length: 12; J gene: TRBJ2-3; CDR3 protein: ASSIGGGTDTQY
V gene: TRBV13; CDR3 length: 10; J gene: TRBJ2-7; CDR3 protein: ASSYGGSEQY
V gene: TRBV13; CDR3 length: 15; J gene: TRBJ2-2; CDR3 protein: ASSLAFRAGEPGELF
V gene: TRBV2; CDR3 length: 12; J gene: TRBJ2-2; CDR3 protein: ATSRDPNTGELF
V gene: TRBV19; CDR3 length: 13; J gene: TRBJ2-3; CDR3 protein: ASSLPTGYTDTQY
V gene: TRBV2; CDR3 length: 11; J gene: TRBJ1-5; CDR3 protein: ASGDPSNQPQH
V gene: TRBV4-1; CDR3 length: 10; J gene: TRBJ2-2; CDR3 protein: ASSYVGGELF
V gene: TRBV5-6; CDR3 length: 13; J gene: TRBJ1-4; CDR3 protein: ASSLKKRWGEKLF
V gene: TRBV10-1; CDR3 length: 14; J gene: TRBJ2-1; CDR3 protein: ASSSLAGGRENEQF
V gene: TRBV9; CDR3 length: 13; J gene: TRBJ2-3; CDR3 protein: ASSVDAGAADTQY
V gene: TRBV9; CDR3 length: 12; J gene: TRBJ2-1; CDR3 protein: ASSVEQANNEQF
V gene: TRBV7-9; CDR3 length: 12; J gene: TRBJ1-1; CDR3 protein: ASSNPQGLGEAF
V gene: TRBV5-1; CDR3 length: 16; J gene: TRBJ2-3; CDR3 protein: ASSQTPNRYRSTDTQY
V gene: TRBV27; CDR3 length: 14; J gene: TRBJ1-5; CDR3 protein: ASSLKWGESNQPQH
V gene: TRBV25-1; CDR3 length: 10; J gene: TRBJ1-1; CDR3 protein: ASSELGTEAF
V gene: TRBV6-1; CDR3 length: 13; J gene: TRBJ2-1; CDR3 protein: ASSVHRGQGNEQF
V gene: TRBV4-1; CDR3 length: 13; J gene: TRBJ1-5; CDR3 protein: ASSQGGTDNQPQH
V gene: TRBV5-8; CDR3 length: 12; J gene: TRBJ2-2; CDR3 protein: ASCGLAGTGELF
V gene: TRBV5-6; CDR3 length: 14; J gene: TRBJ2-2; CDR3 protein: ASSDWGGGHTGELF
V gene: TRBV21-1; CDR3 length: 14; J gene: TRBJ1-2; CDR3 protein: ASSKGFRRRSYGYT
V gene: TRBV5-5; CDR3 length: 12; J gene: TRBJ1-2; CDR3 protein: ASSLPQSNYGYT
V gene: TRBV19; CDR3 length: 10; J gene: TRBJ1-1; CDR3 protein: ASKQGWTEAF